This TCR beta chain was sequenced during a study of T-cell reconstitution after alpha-beta-depleted transplantation in children. This sample's TCRbeta library carried unique molecular identifier barcodes. TCRdb called the PCR reads again in MiXCR, with one record for every CDR3 protein. The sample shows 200,000 to 250,000 distinct CDR3 sequences, approximately 10% of them seen only once. This clonotype appeared many times. CDR1 is SGHRS, CDR2 YFSETQ, per germline. CDR3 length: 16 residues. V trimming: 2 bases; J trimming: 4 bases; junction bases outside the gene matches: 6. This clonotype was sampled from a child under two years old with acute myeloid leukemia, due to receive a stem cell transplant. The input for sequencing was PBMCs, taken before TCRalphabeta/CD19-depleted stem cell transplant. The J gene is TRBJ2-2, the V gene TRBV5-1, with 9 bases fitting TRBD2. CDR3 protein: CASSLGSGRSTGELFF. The CDR3 DNA is TGCGCCAGCAGCTTAGGGAGCGGGAGGAGCACCGGGGAGCTGTTTTTT.